Following are 5 T cell receptor beta chains from one sample sequenced in a study of PD-L1 blockade in urothelial cancer. This table comes from immunoSEQ multiplex PCR, and its TCRdb copy is limited to in-frame clones, with some not included. This repertoire shows roughly 40,000 clones, about four fifths found once; its top ten account for about a sixth. The starting material was PBMCs, obtained around atezolizumab (anti-PD-L1) treatment. The receptors come from a man aged 55 to 70 with urothelial cancer.

This clone appeared a few times. The chain is built from TRBV19 and TRBJ2-7; 8 bases match TRBD2. The CDR3 runs to 16 residues. Per the germline V gene, CDR1 is LNHDA and CDR2 is SQIVND (reference sequence). The ends lost 2 bases at V and 2 bases at J; junction bases unmatched: 8. CDR3 region: CASSISLAGSAYEQYF. The CDR3 DNA follows: TGTGCCAGTAGTATATCCCTAGCGGGTTCAGCCTACGAGCAGTACTTC.

V is TRBV29-1 and J is TRBJ1-2; weak D call: TRBD1 (5 bases). CDR3 length: 11 amino acids. Trimming took 7 bases from V and 6 from J, leaving 12 bases between them. Germline CDR1 SQVTM, CDR2 ANQGSEA. The CDR3 loop reads CSAYQGDGYTF. The CDR3 coding sequence is TGCAGCGCCTACCAGGGTGATGGCTACACCTTC.

This rearrangement joins TRBV6-1 to TRBJ1-2; 7 nucleotides agree with TRBD1. V shed 8 bases and J 4 bases; nucleotides not matched to a gene: 13. The germline V gene has CDR1 MNHNS and CDR2 SASEGT. CDR3 length equals 15 residues. The CDR3 nucleotides are TGTGCCAGCGATCCCCAACCCGGGGACAGCTATGGCTACACCTTC. Residues: CASDPQPGDSYGYTF.

A few counts support this clone. The rearrangement links TRBV19 to TRBJ1-5; tentative D call: TRBD1 (5 bases). This CDR3 is built from 15 residues. Germline V gene sequence: CDR1 LNHDA, CDR2 SQIVND (reference sequence). Trimming took off 5 bases at V and 5 bases at J, with 16 bases between the two ends. As DNA, the CDR3 is TGTGCCAGTAGTTTACGACGGGGGGGTGATCAGCCCCAGCATTTT. This gives the protein CASSLRRGGDQPQHF. Full variable domain (outside the CDR3, taken from reference TRBV19 and TRBJ1-5): DGGITQSPKYLFRKEGQNVTLSCEQNLNHDAMYWYRQDPGQGLRLIYYSQIVNDFQKGDIAEGYSVSREKKESFPLTVTSAQKNPTAFYLCASSLRRGGDQPQHFGDGTRLSIL.

The rearrangement joins TRBV11-2 to TRBJ2-7; D is possibly TRBD2 (7 bases). The CDR3 consists of 18 residues. CDR1 and CDR2 (germline): SGHAT, FQNNGV. V dropped 5 bases and J dropped 3 bases, with 26 bases sitting between them. The CDR3 DNA reads as TGTGCCAGCAGCCTGACGAGGGGGTACAGGGAGGGGTACTACGAGCAGTACTTC. This translates into CASSLTRGYREGYYEQYF.